The 31 T cell receptor beta chains given below trace back to one sample, sequenced in a study of shared clonotypes between healthy human individuals. Produced via immunoSEQ multiplex PCR; TCRdb's table is partial and in-frame only. The table lists just over 2,000,000 clones, approximately 95% of them singletons. Cells designated naive CD8 were CD45RO-negative and were positively selected for CCR7, with terminally differentiated effector memory CD45RA+ cells excluded. The material sequenced was naive CD8+ T cells sorted from blood. All receptors derive from a man aged 18 to 30 in good health.

The rearrangement links TRBV4-1 to TRBJ2-2; 7 bases match TRBD2. The CDR3 loop spans 15 amino acids. J was trimmed by 6 bases and V by 2 bases; bases with no gene match: 6. The germline V gene encodes CDR1 MGHRA and CDR2 YSYEKL. The CDR3 region has the DNA TGCGCCAGCAGCCAACAGCGGGGAGCCCCCGGGGAGCTGTTTTTT. Amino acid sequence: CASSQQRGAPGELFF.

The chain has TRBV6-1 and TRBJ1-5; TRBD1 agrees at 8 bases. V lost 4 bases to trimming and J lost 5 bases; unmatched junction nucleotides: 7. CDR1 and CDR2 (germline): MNHNS, SASEGT. This CDR3 has 15 amino acids. The CDR3 sequence is CASSGRQGAYQPQHF. For the CDR3, the DNA is TGTGCCAGCAGTGGTAGGCAGGGGGCCTATCAGCCCCAGCATTTT.

The rearrangement joins TRBV14 to TRBJ1-2, with D unclear. CDR1 is SGHDN and CDR2 is FVKESK in the germline V gene. V lost 2 bases and J lost 6, with 10 bases in between. This CDR3 contains 13 residues. The CDR3 sequence is CASSQIFDDGYTF. The DNA of the CDR3 is TGTGCCAGCAGCCAAATCTTTGATGATGGCTACACCTTC. Combining the CDR3 with reference TRBV14 and TRBJ1-2 gives the whole variable domain EAGVTQFPSHSVIEKGQTVTLRCDPISGHDNLYWYRRVMGKEIKFLLHFVKESKQDESGMPNNRFLAERTGGTYSTLKVQPAELEDSGVYFCASSQIFDDGYTFGSGTRLTVV.

The chain is built from TRBV7-9 and TRBJ2-7; D unresolved. The V gene lost 4 bases and the J gene lost 2 bases, with 15 bases spanning the gap. The CDR3 loop spans 15 amino acids. Germline V gives CDR1 SEHNR, CDR2 FQNEAQ (reference sequence). The CDR3 sequence is CASSSTFPEPYEQYF. DNA for the CDR3: TGTGCCAGCAGCTCCACCTTCCCCGAACCCTACGAGCAGTACTTC.

The chain is built from TRBV7-9 and TRBJ1-2; 7 nucleotides line up with TRBD1. The trim removed 4 bases at V and 1 base at J, leaving 3 bases unmatched. CDR3 length equals 14 residues. The germline V gene encodes CDR1 SEHNR and CDR2 FQNEAQ (reference sequence). CDR3 residues: CASSYGDSNYGYTF. In DNA form, the CDR3 reads TGTGCCAGCAGCTATGGGGACAGTAACTATGGCTACACCTTC.

CDR3 sequence: CASSDSGGTSYEQYF. The CDR3 region has the DNA TGTGCCAGCAGCGATAGCGGGGGGACCTCCTACGAGCAGTACTTC. V usage is TRBV6-1 and J usage is TRBJ2-7, with 10 nucleotides matching TRBD2. V gave up 6 bases and J gave up 0 bases; unmatched junction bases: 5. Germline lookup yields CDR1 MNHNS and CDR2 SASEGT. This CDR3 contains 15 residues.

This clone was observed a handful of times. The V and J genes are TRBV7-9 and TRBJ1-2, with D hard to call. Germline CDR1 is SEHNR and CDR2 is FQNEAQ (reference sequence). This CDR3 has 12 residues. The V and J ends lost 5 bases and 8 bases respectively, with 12 bases between them. CDR3 in DNA: TGTGCCAGCAGCGCCGCAGAGGCCGGCTACACCTTC. Translation: CASSAAEAGYTF.

J is TRBJ2-2 and V is TRBV27; D ambiguous. There are 14 residues in the CDR3. Trimming stripped 1 base from V and 3 bases from J, with 6 bases between. CDR1 is MNHEY, CDR2 SMNVEV, per germline (reference sequence). The CDR3 DNA reads as TGTGCCAGCAGTTTATTAGGATACACCGGGGAGCTGTTTTTT. It is translated as CASSLLGYTGELFF.

This sequence joins TRBV27 and TRBJ2-5; 8 positions match TRBD1. Trimming cost V 5 bases and J 5 bases; bases outside gene matches: 7. The CDR3 totals 14 residues. Per germline, CDR1 MNHEY and CDR2 SMNVEV (reference sequence). As DNA, the CDR3 is TGTGCCAGCAGTCCGACAGGGGCCCCCGAGACCCAGTACTTC. This encodes CASSPTGAPETQYF.

This clone was seen a few times. Other DNA sequences in the sample encode the same CDR3. The genes are TRBV5-4 and TRBJ2-7; no firm D call. CDR3 length: 13 amino acids. Per the germline V gene, CDR1 is SGHNT and CDR2 is YYREEE (reference sequence). V lost 1 base and J lost 3, with 8 bases in between. CDR3 bases: TGTGCCAGCAGCTTGATTGGCAGCTACGAGCAGTACTTC. It translates to CASSLIGSYEQYF.

This clone was detected once. The chain joins TRBV25-1 to TRBJ2-7; 9 bases match TRBD2. V was clipped by 4 bases and J by 4 bases; unmatched bases: 5. Germline V gene sequence: CDR1 MGHDK, CDR2 SYGVNS. The CDR3 extends over 14 amino acids. The chain's CDR3 is CASSGGRAHYEQYF. Here the CDR3 DNA reads TGTGCCAGCAGTGGCGGGAGGGCCCATTACGAGCAGTACTTC.

V is TRBV5-5 and J is TRBJ1-4; D is perhaps TRBD1 (6 bases). Trimming cost V 6 bases and J 7 bases, with 16 bases left between them. The germline gives CDR1 SGHKS, CDR2 YYEKEE (reference sequence). CDR3 length: 14 residues. The CDR3 region is CASKPGGKGEKLFF. As DNA, the CDR3 is TGTGCCAGCAAGCCGGGGGGCAAGGGTGAAAAACTGTTTTTT.

The gene calls are TRBV5-6 and TRBJ2-1; D is unresolved. Trimming stripped 2 bases from V and 6 bases from J, with 18 bases between. CDR1 and CDR2 from the germline V gene are SGHDT and YYEEEE. This CDR3 is 16 amino acids long. The CDR3 loop reads CASSLSDVLPGNEQFF. The CDR3 region has the DNA TGTGCCAGCAGCTTAAGTGACGTCCTCCCGGGCAATGAGCAGTTCTTC.

A note on this clone: The junction shows a germline mismatch at one end, possibly a read error. This sequence joins TRBV6-5 and TRBJ2-3, with 11 positions matching TRBD1. Germline V gives CDR1 MNHEY, CDR2 SVGAGI. The CDR3 spans 15 residues. In nucleotides, the CDR3 is TGTGCCAGCAGCGGGACAGGGGGGAGCATAGATACGCAGTATTTT. As protein: CASSGTGGSIDTQYF.

V and J are TRBV27 and TRBJ2-5; 9 bases line up with TRBD1. In germline, CDR1 is MNHEY, CDR2 SMNVEV (reference sequence). CDR3 size: 15 residues. Germline trimming cut 4 bases from V and 5 bases from J; bases unmatched to any gene: 8. The DNA for the CDR3 is TGTGCCAGCAGTTGGTCGGGACAGGGTTTGGAGACCCAGTACTTC. Its protein product is CASSWSGQGLETQYF.

J is TRBJ2-7 and V is TRBV9; D possibly corresponds to TRBD1 (5 bases). Trimming stripped 0 bases from V and 3 bases from J, with 10 bases between. The germline CDR1 and CDR2 sequences are SGDLS and YYNGEE. The CDR3 extends over 14 amino acids. The CDR3 DNA reads TGTGCCAGCAGCGTAGCTCAGCAGGGCTACGAGCAGTACTTC. Translated, it gives CASSVAQQGYEQYF. The full variable domain, with the rest looked up from reference TRBV9 and TRBJ2-7, is DSGVTQTPKHLITATGQRVTLRCSPRSGDLSVYWYQQSLDQGLQFLIQYYNGEERAKGNILERFSAQQFPDLHSELNLSSLELGDSALYFCASSVAQQGYEQYFGPGTRLTVT.

The chain links TRBV6-5 to TRBJ2-7; TRBD2 is a possible D gene (5 bases). Trimming pared 6 bases from V and 4 bases from J, leaving 16 bases between. Germline V CDR1 and CDR2: MNHEY, SVGAGI. The length of the CDR3 is 14 residues. CDR3 coding DNA: TGTGCCAGCAGCCCCTTTGGAGGTCAATACGAGCAGTACTTC. This gives the protein CASSPFGGQYEQYF.

Concerning this clone: Other DNA variants within this sample encode the same CDR3. The genes are TRBV7-9 and TRBJ2-5; 15 nucleotides align to TRBD2. This CDR3 has 16 amino acids. From germline, CDR1 is SEHNR and CDR2 FQNEAQ (reference sequence). The trim removed 3 bases at V and 5 bases at J, leaving 4 bases unmatched. The chain's CDR3 is CASSLGLAGGGETQYF. CDR3 in DNA: TGTGCCAGCAGCTTGGGACTAGCGGGAGGTGGGGAGACCCAGTACTTC.

This chain joins TRBV11-2 and TRBJ2-7, with a possible D match to TRBD1 (5 bases). Germline V CDR1 and CDR2: SGHAT, FQNNGV. V was pared by 3 bases and J by 1 base, with 16 bases between. CDR3 size: 16 residues. CDR3 nucleotides: TGTGCCAGCAGCTTGGAGTGGTGGGGCGGTTCCTACGAGCAGTACTTC. It yields the protein CASSLEWWGGSYEQYF.

The chain employs TRBV9 and TRBJ1-2; no reliable D call. The V and J ends lost 4 bases and 5 bases respectively, with 12 bases between them. The CDR3 consists of 13 residues. Germline V gene data show CDR1 as SGDLS and CDR2 as YYNGEE. CDR3 DNA: TGTGCCAGCAGCCTCGACGCTCTATATGGCTACACCTTC. It encodes CASSLDALYGYTF.

The CDR3 nucleotides read TGTGCCAGCAGCCAAGTTCTAGCGTTAGGAGGCAATGAGCAGTTCTTC. The encoded protein is CASSQVLALGGNEQFF. The genes are TRBV4-2 and TRBJ2-1; possibly TRBD2 for D (6 bases). V was clipped by 1 base and J by 6 bases, with 16 bases between them. Per germline, CDR1 LGHNA and CDR2 YNFKEQ. This CDR3 spans 16 amino acids.

The chain couples TRBV28 to TRBJ1-2; possible D gene TRBD1, 6 bases. This CDR3 is built from 15 residues. Germline-derived CDR1 and CDR2 are MDHEN and SYDVKM. Trimming removed 7 bases at V and 1 base at J, with 16 bases between. DNA of the CDR3: TGTGCCAGCACCCATACGACAGGTTATAACTATGGCTACACCTTC. Protein sequence: CASTHTTGYNYGYTF.

V is TRBV20-1 and J is TRBJ2-7; D ambiguous. The V end was cut by 3 bases, the J end by 2 bases, with 5 bases between. Per the germline V gene, CDR1 is DFQATT and CDR2 is SNEGSKA (reference sequence). The CDR3 has 11 amino acids. This CDR3 reads CSASSTYEQYF. CDR3 in DNA: TGCAGTGCTAGTTCTACCTACGAGCAGTACTTC.

The chain links TRBV7-2 to TRBJ2-1; TRBD2 matches at 11 bases. The CDR3 spans 15 residues. CDR1 and CDR2 (germline): SGHTA, FQGNSA. Trimming at V came to 5 bases and at J to 4 bases, leaving 4 bases not matched to a gene. CDR3 in DNA: TGTGCCAGCAGCGGGACTAGCGGAGCGTACAATGAGCAGTTCTTC. Amino acids: CASSGTSGAYNEQFF.

V usage is TRBV27 and J usage is TRBJ2-7; 8 bases align to TRBD1. V was clipped by 5 bases and J by 2 bases; unmatched bases: 8. CDR3 length equals 15 residues. Looked up from germline, CDR1 is MNHEY and CDR2 is SMNVEV (reference sequence). CDR3 amino acids: CASSPIDRGPYEQYF. The CDR3 coding sequence is TGTGCCAGCAGTCCCATCGACAGGGGTCCCTACGAGCAGTACTTC.

The CDR3 reads CASSPTGGLGEQYF. DNA of the CDR3: TGTGCCAGCAGCCCTACCGGCGGACTGGGCGAGCAGTACTTC. The chain joins TRBV7-6 to TRBJ2-7; the D gene is possibly TRBD2 (5 bases). Deletions cut 5 bases from V and 6 bases from J, with 17 bases between. Germline loops: CDR1 SGHVS, CDR2 FNYEAQ. The CDR3 consists of 14 residues.

V is TRBV11-2 and J is TRBJ1-3; D not certain. Trimming shortened V by 4 bases and J by 3 bases, and 22 bases separated the two germline ends. The CDR3 is 18 residues long. Germline V CDR1 and CDR2: SGHAT, FQNNGV. The CDR3 loop is CASSSPGFAGLLGNTIYF. The CDR3 DNA is TGTGCCAGCAGCTCCCCTGGATTTGCAGGACTTCTTGGAAACACCATATATTTT. The complete variable domain, with remaining parts taken from reference TRBV11-2 and TRBJ1-3, reads EAGVAQSPRYKIIEKRQSVAFWCNPISGHATLYWYQQILGQGPKLLIQFQNNGVVDDSQLPKDRFSAERLKGVDSTLKIQPAKLEDSAVYLCASSSPGFAGLLGNTIYFGEGSWLTVV.

J is TRBJ2-1 and V is TRBV2, with TRBD2 matching over 10 bases. There are 17 residues in the CDR3. Unmatched junction bases numbered 5, after V lost 1 base and J lost 2 bases. Germline CDR1 is SNHLY and CDR2 is FYNNEI. The chain's CDR3 is CASSEDGLAETYNEQFF. The CDR3 DNA is TGTGCCAGCAGTGAAGACGGACTAGCGGAAACCTACAATGAGCAGTTCTTC.

V usage is TRBV29-1 and J usage is TRBJ2-7, with 7 bases identical to TRBD1. Germline V CDR1 and CDR2: SQVTM, ANQGSEA. The CDR3 length is 15 residues. The ends lost 1 base at V and 2 bases at J; junction bases unmatched: 8. The CDR3, as DNA: TGCAGCGTTGAAGTTCCTACAGGGGTTCCCTACGAGCAGTACTTC. Translation: CSVEVPTGVPYEQYF.

The chain carries TRBV29-1 and TRBJ2-7; D is unresolved. This CDR3 has 14 amino acids. V lost 1 base and J lost 2, with 12 bases in between. Germline V CDR1 and CDR2: SQVTM, ANQGSEA. The CDR3 region is CSVEVLSITYEQYF. Here the CDR3 DNA reads TGCAGCGTTGAAGTGCTTTCCATCACCTACGAGCAGTACTTC.

This rearrangement joins TRBV27 to TRBJ2-3, with D unresolved. Trimming cost V 4 bases and J 4 bases, with 12 bases left between them. The CDR3 is 14 amino acids. Germline lookup yields CDR1 MNHEY and CDR2 SMNVEV (reference sequence). The CDR3 DNA is TGTGCCAGCAGTTCCCTCGTACGAGCAGATACGCAGTATTTT. Amino acid sequence: CASSSLVRADTQYF.